Each of the 28 T cell receptor beta chains below was sequenced from the same sample in a study of T cells in women clearing cervical HPV infection. Sequencing used immunoSEQ multiplex PCR; TCRdb keeps in-frame clones, though not all of them. The table counts some 30,000 clones; approximately 6.8% lies in the top ten. Sequencing was carried out using blood buffy coat. These receptors all stem from a woman aged 18 to 69 with a cervical HPV16 infection that either progressed to CIN3+ or cleared (not recorded which).

Comments on this clone: The observed sequence ends 3 residues before the CDR3 terminus, with the missing tail filled in from the germline J gene. V and J are TRBV19 and TRBJ2-3; 9 bases match TRBD1. This CDR3 spans 14 amino acids. Germline V gene data show CDR1 as LNHDA and CDR2 as SQIVND (reference sequence). Partial CDR3 DNA: TGTGCCAGTAGTTACCAGGGACAGGGTAGCCCG. Protein: CASSYQGQGSP. The entire CDR3 is CASSYQGQGSPQYF.

This chain's CDR3 is CASSEWGQGVYGYTF. CDR3 bases read: TGTGCCAGCAGTGAATGGGGACAGGGTGTCTATGGC. The chain couples TRBV6-1 to TRBJ1-2; TRBD1 matches at 9 bases. Read coverage stops 3 residues before the CDR3 terminus; the germline J gene supplies the remainder. The trim removed 2 bases at V and 4 bases at J, leaving 5 bases unmatched. Per the germline V gene, CDR1 is MNHNS and CDR2 is SASEGT. The CDR3 length is 15 residues.

Partial CDR3 DNA: TGCAGTGCGACGAGCGGAGGGGGTTACAATGAG. This sequence encodes CSATSGGGYNE. The whole CDR3 protein is CSATSGGGYNEQFF. This chain joins TRBV20-1 and TRBJ2-1; D may correspond to TRBD1 or TRBD2 (6 bases each). The read finishes 3 residues shy of the CDR3 end, and the germline J gene is used to complete it. The V gene's germline CDR1 is DFQATT and CDR2 SNEGSKA (reference sequence). CDR3 length: 14 residues. Between the trimmed V and J ends, which lost 6 bases and 4 bases, there was a span of 16 bases.

A word on this clone: Sequencing ends 3 residues short of the CDR3 end; the germline J gene provides the rest. The chain couples TRBV5-1 to TRBJ2-1; D is possibly TRBD1 (6 bases). V dropped 2 bases and J dropped 9 bases, with 12 bases sitting between them. This CDR3 comprises 13 residues. Germline V gene lookup returns CDR1 SGHRS and CDR2 YFSETQ. The sequenced part of the CDR3 DNA is TGCGCCAGCAGCTTATACAGGGATGGTGAG. This encodes CASSLYRDGE. The complete CDR3 sequence is CASSLYRDGEQFF.

A word on this clone: The CDR3 extends 3 residues past the end of the read, so its final part is completed from the germline J gene. The chain has TRBV20-1 and TRBJ2-7; D may correspond to TRBD1 or TRBD2 (6 bases each). The CDR3 runs to 13 residues. The V gene lost 5 bases and the J gene lost 3 bases, with 14 bases spanning the gap. The germline V gene encodes CDR1 DFQATT and CDR2 SNEGSKA (reference sequence). CDR3 bases read: TGCAGTGCTCCCGGAGGGGGACGCTACGAG. It specifies CSAPGGGRYE. The whole CDR3 protein is CSAPGGGRYEQYF.

As regards this clone: With the read ending 3 residues before the CDR3 end, the germline J gene is used to fill in that end. The chain recombines TRBV2 with TRBJ1-2; D is possibly TRBD1 (5 bases). The germline gives CDR1 SNHLY, CDR2 FYNNEI. V gave up 4 bases and J gave up 5 bases, with 11 bases separating them. The CDR3 spans 13 residues. CDR3 loop: CASSAIGGYGYTF. The sequenced part of the CDR3 DNA is TGTGCCAGCAGTGCGATCGGGGGGTATGGC. The entire variable domain, with the rest obtained from reference TRBV2 and TRBJ1-2, is as follows: EPEVTQTPSHQVTQMGQEVILRCVPISNHLYFYWYRQILGQKVEFLVSFYNNEISEKSEIFDDQFSVERPDGSNFTLKIRSTKLEDSAMYFCASSAIGGYGYTFGSGTRLTVV.

As to this clone: The sequenced fragment ends 3 residues before the CDR3 boundary, so the rest is inferred from the germline J gene. The chain combines TRBV6-2 or TRBV6-3 with TRBJ1-2; the D is unclear. This CDR3 comprises 12 residues. The V gene lost 6 bases and the J gene lost 0 bases, with 5 bases spanning the gap. The germline gives CDR1 MNHEY, CDR2 SVGEGT. CDR3 bases read: TGTGCCAGCAGAATAGCTAACTATGGC. Translating gives CASRIANYG. The whole CDR3 sequence is CASRIANYGYTF.

In regard to this clone: The CDR3 end lies 3 residues beyond the end of the read and is filled in from the germline J gene. The V and J genes are TRBV7-2 and TRBJ1-5, with 7 bases matching TRBD1. The CDR3 extends over 13 amino acids. Germline V lookup: CDR1 SGHTA, CDR2 FQGNSA. Trimming cost V 4 bases and J 5 bases; bases outside gene matches: 2. The DNA read from the CDR3 is TGTGCCAGCAGCTCCCAGGGGGATCAGCCC. It encodes CASSSQGDQP. The whole CDR3 protein is CASSSQGDQPQHF.

To note about this clone: The missing CDR3 end, 3 residues past where the read stops, is filled in from the germline J gene. The rearrangement links TRBV5-5 to TRBJ2-4, with TRBD1 identical over 7 bases. The CDR3 runs to 15 residues. CDR1 SGHKS and CDR2 YYEKEE come from the germline V gene (reference sequence). CDR3 DNA (partial): TGTGCCAGCAGCTTGGAAGGCCGAGGGGGCTATGGT. This sequence encodes CASSLEGRGGYG. The whole CDR3 is CASSLEGRGGYGQYF.

As regards this clone: The missing CDR3 end, 3 residues past where the read stops, is filled in from the germline J gene. The chain is built from TRBV7-3 and TRBJ2-3, with TRBD1 identical over 7 bases. The CDR3 is 15 amino acids. CDR1 SGHTA and CDR2 FQGTGA come from the germline V gene. Incomplete CDR3 DNA: TGTGCCAGCAGCCGATCGACAGGGCTCACGGAGACG. It codes for CASSRSTGLTET. The entire CDR3 sequence reads CASSRSTGLTETQYF. Together with reference TRBV7-3 and TRBJ2-3, the CDR3 gives the full variable domain: GAGVSQTPSNKVTEKGKYVELRCDPISGHTALYWYRQSLGQGPEFLIYFQGTGAADDSGLPNDRFFAVRPEGSVSTLKIQRTERGDSAVYLCASSRSTGLTETQYFGPGTRLTVL.

CDR3 residues: CASRPRDSFSEQYF. The CDR3 bases that were read are TGTGCCAGCAGACCCCGGGACTCCTTCTCCGAG. This chain links TRBV12-3 or TRBV12-4 with TRBJ2-7; D possibly corresponds to TRBD2 (6 bases). The observed sequence ends 3 residues before the CDR3 terminus, with the missing tail filled in from the germline J gene. There are 14 residues in the CDR3. Trimming removed 6 bases at V and 6 bases at J, with 18 bases between.

Comments on this clone: The read gets to within 3 residues of the CDR3 end, and the germline J gene fills in the rest. This sequence joins TRBV4-1 and TRBJ2-4; D is perhaps TRBD1 (6 bases). This CDR3 region has 14 residues. Between the trimmed V and J ends, which lost 1 base and 8 bases, there was a span of 12 bases. CDR1 and CDR2 from the germline V gene are MGHRA and YSYEKL. Partial CDR3 DNA: TGCGCCAGCAGCCAAGGGACAGAAAGAGACATT. Translating gives CASSQGTERDI. The CDR3 in full is CASSQGTERDIQYF.

Of note for this clone: The DNA ends 3 residues before the CDR3 does, and the rest of the CDR3 is filled in from the germline J gene. The chain joins TRBV30 to TRBJ1-1; 11 positions agree with TRBD1. Germline-derived CDR1 and CDR2 are GTSNPN and SVGIG (reference sequence). The CDR3 is 10 residues long. CDR3 bases read: TGTGCCTGGGGGACAGGGGGA. Amino acids: CAWGTGG. The entire CDR3 reads CAWGTGGAFF.

About this clone itself: The sequence runs out 3 residues before the end of the CDR3; the remainder is reconstructed from the germline J gene. The chain couples TRBV6-1 to TRBJ2-1; 9 bases map to TRBD2. This CDR3 comprises 15 residues. The V gene's germline CDR1 is MNHNS and CDR2 SASEGT. The J segment lost 7 bases and the V segment lost 3 bases, leaving 7 bases of the junction unmatched. The CDR3 region is CASSDSAGGFNEQFF. Partial CDR3 DNA: TGTGCCAGCAGTGATTCAGCGGGAGGTTTTAATGAG.

Remarks on this clone: The missing CDR3 end, 3 residues past where the read stops, is filled in from the germline J gene. The V and J genes are TRBV10-1 and TRBJ2-7; D remains unclear. Germline loops: CDR1 WNHNN, CDR2 SYGVQD (reference sequence). V was shortened by 3 bases and J by 6 bases, with 15 bases between the two germline ends. The CDR3 has 14 amino acids. CDR3 bases read: TGCGCCAGCAGTGACGATAGGAGAACGGGCGAG. Its translation: CASSDDRRTGE. The complete CDR3 protein is CASSDDRRTGEQYF.

To note about this clone: With the read ending 3 residues before the CDR3 end, the germline J gene is used to fill in that end. The chain has TRBV7-9 and TRBJ1-2; 8 bases agree with TRBD1. The CDR3 extends over 12 amino acids. Germline V gene data show CDR1 as SEHNR and CDR2 as FQNEAQ (reference sequence). The J segment lost 5 bases and the V segment lost 9 bases, leaving 5 bases of the junction unmatched. This CDR3 reads CASGQGDYGYTF. CDR3 bases read: TGTGCCAGTGGACAGGGTGATTATGGC.

In the case of this clone: The CDR3 is cut off 3 residues early in the read; its end comes from the germline J gene. The chain links TRBV14 to TRBJ1-2; 8 positions agree with TRBD1. In germline, CDR1 is SGHDN, CDR2 FVKESK. The CDR3 loop spans 16 amino acids. The ends lost 0 bases at V and 4 bases at J; junction bases unmatched: 7. This chain's CDR3 is CASSQDAGQALYGYTF. The covered CDR3 bases are TGTGCCAGCAGCCAAGATGCGGGACAGGCGCTCTATGGC.

In regard to this clone: The read gets to within 3 residues of the CDR3 end, and the germline J gene fills in the rest. The chain employs TRBV10-3 and TRBJ2-5, with D perhaps matching TRBD2 (6 bases). With 2 bases removed from V and 5 bases from J, the gap between germline ends came to 21 bases. The CDR3 loop spans 17 amino acids. Germline assignment: CDR1 ENHRY and CDR2 SYGVKD. Partial CDR3 DNA: TGTGCCATCAGTGAGCCGGGACTCAACCATGGAGGGGAGACC. Amino acids: CAISEPGLNHGGET. The entire CDR3 is CAISEPGLNHGGETQYF.

As for this clone: The observed sequence ends 3 residues before the CDR3 terminus, with the missing tail filled in from the germline J gene. The J gene is TRBJ1-2, the V gene TRBV7-3, with D maybe TRBD1 (5 bases). The length of the CDR3 is 14 residues. Germline CDR1 is SGHTA and CDR2 is FQGTGA. Deletions cut 2 bases from V and 2 bases from J, with 9 bases between. Here the CDR3 reads CASSLSAGNYGYTF. The sequenced CDR3 bases are TGTGCCAGCAGCTTATCCGCAGGGAACTATGGC.

As concerns this clone: The read stops 3 residues short of the end of the CDR3; the missing end is completed from the germline J gene. The chain links TRBV2 to TRBJ1-5; D might be TRBD1 (6 bases). The V and J ends lost 6 bases and 0 bases respectively, with 12 bases between them. The CDR3 spans 15 residues. CDR1 and CDR2 from the germline V gene are SNHLY and FYNNEI. CDR3 DNA (partial): TGTGCCAGCAGGGCGGACAGTTCTAGCAATCAGCCC. Amino acid sequence: CASRADSSSNQP. In full, the CDR3 is CASRADSSSNQPQHF.

Notes on this clone: The sequenced fragment ends 3 residues before the CDR3 boundary, so the rest is inferred from the germline J gene. V is TRBV20-1 and J is TRBJ2-5, with 8 nucleotides matching TRBD1. The CDR3 is 13 residues long. CDR1 and CDR2 (germline): DFQATT, SNEGSKA (reference sequence). Trimming at V came to 1 base and at J to 4 bases, leaving 2 bases not matched to a gene. CDR3 in amino acids: CSARGTGRETQYF. The part of the CDR3 DNA that was read is TGCAGTGCTAGAGGGACAGGGAGAGAGACC.

A word on this clone: The read stops 3 residues short of the end of the CDR3; the missing end is completed from the germline J gene. The V call is TRBV19, the J call TRBJ2-4, with a weak D call TRBD1 (6 bases). CDR1 is LNHDA, CDR2 SQIVND, per germline (reference sequence). This CDR3 is built from 14 residues. CDR3 residues: CASSPALRGQPQYF. The CDR3 DNA, read in part, is TGTGCCAGTAGTCCGGCCCTGCGAGGACAGCCT.

Comment on this clone: The read ends 3 residues shy of where the CDR3 ends; the end is completed using the germline J gene. The chain combines TRBV7-6 with TRBJ1-5, with D perhaps matching TRBD1 (5 bases). V was trimmed by 3 bases and J by 2 bases, leaving 17 bases between them. Germline CDR1 SGHVS, CDR2 FNYEAQ. This CDR3 region has 17 residues. The CDR3: CASSLTQGRVGNQPQHF. Incomplete CDR3 DNA: TGTGCCAGCAGCTTGACTCAGGGCAGGGTGGGCAATCAGCCC.

Turning to this clone: The read halts 3 residues ahead of the CDR3 end, with the missing end drawn from the germline J gene. The chain uses TRBV19 and TRBJ2-3; possible D gene TRBD2, 6 bases. The length of the CDR3 is 14 residues. CDR1 and CDR2 from the germline V gene are LNHDA and SQIVND (reference sequence). This CDR3 reads CASSGRGSEKTQYF. Incomplete CDR3 DNA: TGTGCCAGTAGCGGTCGGGGGTCGGAAAAGACG.

On this clone: With the read ending 3 residues before the CDR3 end, the germline J gene is used to fill in that end. The chain links TRBV5-1 to TRBJ1-2; TRBD1 might be the D (5 bases). Trimming took 4 bases from V and 7 from J, leaving 14 bases between them. CDR3 size: 13 residues. The germline V gene encodes CDR1 SGHRS and CDR2 YFSETQ. CDR3: CASSMTALGGYTF. CDR3 DNA (partial): TGCGCCAGCAGCATGACAGCCCTGGGTGGC.

This chain's CDR3 is CASSLTGWTAEAFF. Incomplete CDR3 DNA: TGTGCCAGCAGCTTAACAGGGTGGACCGCTGAA. The chain has TRBV7-8 and TRBJ1-1, with a possible D match to TRBD1 (6 bases). The CDR3 extends 3 residues past the end of the read, so its final part is completed from the germline J gene. This CDR3 region has 14 residues. Germline loops: CDR1 SGHVS, CDR2 FQNEAQ. The ends were cut back, 2 bases at V and 6 bases at J, with 13 bases in the middle.

Note on this clone: The CDR3 end is not reached by the read, which stops 3 residues before it; the germline J gene fills it in. This chain connects TRBV7-9 to TRBJ2-3; 15 bases are shared with TRBD2. The CDR3 loop spans 14 amino acids. CDR1 and CDR2 (germline): SEHNR, FQNEAQ (reference sequence). Incomplete CDR3 DNA: TGTGCCAGCAGCTGGACTAGCGGGGGGGAGACG. Amino acid sequence: CASSWTSGGET. The CDR3 reads in full as CASSWTSGGETQYF.

Of note for this clone: The missing CDR3 end, 3 residues past where the read stops, is filled in from the germline J gene. The chain recombines TRBV7-8 with TRBJ2-2, with TRBD1 matching 11 bases. This CDR3 contains 18 residues. Unmatched junction bases numbered 10, after V lost 2 bases and J lost 5 bases. In germline, CDR1 is SGHVS, CDR2 FQNEAQ. The CDR3 protein is CASSLLGVGTGGTGELFF. The CDR3 bases that were read are TGTGCCAGCAGCTTATTGGGGGTCGGGACAGGGGGAACCGGGGAG. The full variable domain, completed using reference TRBV7-8 and TRBJ2-2, is GAGVSQSPRYKVAKRGQDVALRCDPISGHVSLFWYQQALGQGPEFLTYFQNEAQLDKSGLPSDRFFAERPEGSVSTLKIQRTQQEDSAVYLCASSLLGVGTGGTGELFFGEGSRLTVL.